This TCR beta chain was documented in a study of CD8 T cells in Susac syndrome. Random-hexamer reverse transcription was applied to roughly 0.5 to 1 ug RNA. A single record per CDR3 protein comes from TCRdb applying MiXCR to the immunoSEQ multiplex PCR reads. The sample has some 300,000 distinct CDR3 sequences; 70% to 90% are singletons. V shed 8 bases and J shed 4 bases, with 17 bases lying between them. This CDR3 is 14 amino acids long. The germline gives CDR1 MGHDK, CDR2 SYGVNS. The TCR originated in a human donor with multiple sclerosis. This chain links TRBV25-1 with TRBJ1-2, with a tentative D call TRBD1 (6 bases). The sequenced sample was CD8+ T cells from PBMCs. The DNA for the CDR3 is TGTGCCAGCGCAGCGGGGGCTAACCCCTATGGCTACACCTTC. This codes for CASAAGANPYGYTF.